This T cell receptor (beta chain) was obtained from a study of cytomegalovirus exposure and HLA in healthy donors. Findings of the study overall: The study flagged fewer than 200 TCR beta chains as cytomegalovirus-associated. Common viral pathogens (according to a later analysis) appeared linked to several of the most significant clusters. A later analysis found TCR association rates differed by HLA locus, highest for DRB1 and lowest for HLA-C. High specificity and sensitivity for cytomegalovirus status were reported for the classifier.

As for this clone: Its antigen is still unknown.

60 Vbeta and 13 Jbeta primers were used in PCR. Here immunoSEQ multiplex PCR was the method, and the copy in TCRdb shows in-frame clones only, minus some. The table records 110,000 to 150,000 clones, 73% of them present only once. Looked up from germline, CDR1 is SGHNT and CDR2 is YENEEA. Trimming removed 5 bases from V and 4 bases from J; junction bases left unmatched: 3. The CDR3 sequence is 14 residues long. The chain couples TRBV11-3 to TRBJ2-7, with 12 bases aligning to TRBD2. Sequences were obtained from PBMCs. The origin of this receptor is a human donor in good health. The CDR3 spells CASSRLAGVYEQYF. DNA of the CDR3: TGTGCCAGCAGCAGACTAGCGGGAGTGTACGAGCAGTACTTC.